The clone carrying this T cell receptor (beta chain) was observed many times. Noted time point: blood at routine non-recurrence follow-up after resection. Material for sequencing was whole RNA from tumor, nontumor lung or frozen PBMC, left unsorted. TCRdb recomputed calls from the 5' RACE reads with MiXCR, one row per CDR3 protein. The data contain about 50,000 distinct CDR3 sequences, 6% to 8.5% of them singletons. Trimming cost V 4 bases and J 3 bases; bases outside gene matches: 4. The CDR3 extends over 14 amino acids. The data derive from a study of spatial heterogeneity in lung cancer. In the study overall: At a median of approximately 22 months after resection, follow-up PBMC samples were sequenced when available.

The sequencing here drew on PBMCs, taken at follow-up. This sequence was found in a female donor with early-stage non-small cell lung cancer. The chain carries TRBV12-3 or TRBV12-4 and TRBJ2-7, with 9 bases matching TRBD1. The CDR3 DNA reads TGTGCCAGCAGTTCCCGACAGGGGGTCTACGAGCAGTACTTC. It encodes CASSSRQGVYEQYF.